The 18 T cell receptor beta chains below all came from one sample that was sequenced in a study of shared clonotypes between healthy human individuals. Clones were read by immunoSEQ multiplex PCR, and TCRdb kept only the in-frame ones, dropping some. The data show 100,000 or so clones, around 65% seen once. The sequenced material came from memory CD8+ T cells sorted from blood. The subset here: CD45RO+ cells pooled with CCR7-negative TemRA cells. Every receptor here comes from a woman in her twenties or thirties in good health.

The genes are TRBV6-4 and TRBJ2-1; D might be TRBD1 or TRBD2, each matching 6 bases. The ends were cut back, 0 bases at V and 0 bases at J, with 9 bases in the middle. Germline V gives CDR1 MRHNA, CDR2 SNTAGT. CDR3 length: 16 amino acids. The CDR3 loop is CASSDSGGGSYNEQFF. DNA for the CDR3: TGTGCCAGCAGTGACTCTGGAGGGGGCTCCTACAATGAGCAGTTCTTC.

DNA of the CDR3: TGTGCCAGCGGACAGCGACAGTACGAGCAGTACTTC. As protein: CASGQRQYEQYF. This sequence joins TRBV28 and TRBJ2-7, with a possible D match to TRBD1 (6 bases). V dropped 8 bases and J dropped 4 bases, with 12 bases sitting between them. Germline V gene lookup returns CDR1 MDHEN and CDR2 SYDVKM. This CDR3 comprises 12 residues.

This clone was counted a few times. The CDR3 nucleotides are TGTGCCAGCAGTTACGAGGGACTCAATCAGCCCCAGCATTTT. This codes for CASSYEGLNQPQHF. V usage is TRBV6-6 and J usage is TRBJ1-5; tentative D call: TRBD1 (5 bases). V lost 2 bases and J lost 3, with 8 bases in between. There are 14 residues in the CDR3. The V gene's germline CDR1 is MNHNY and CDR2 SVGAGI (reference sequence).

CDR3 loop: CASGQGSSYNSPLHF. CDR3 coding DNA: TGTGCCAGCGGGCAAGGGAGCTCCTATAATTCACCCCTCCACTTT. The chain couples TRBV9 to TRBJ1-6; no definite D call. The germline V gene encodes CDR1 SGDLS and CDR2 YYNGEE. The ends were cut back, 7 bases at V and 0 bases at J, with 11 bases in the middle. This CDR3 has 15 amino acids.

Remarks on this clone: Other nucleotide sequences in the sample specify the same CDR3. The rearrangement uses TRBV7-8 and TRBJ2-7, with TRBD1 matching over 7 bases. Germline-derived CDR1 and CDR2 are SGHVS and FQNEAQ. After removal of 1 base from V and 0 bases from J, the junction contained 3 bases not matched to a gene. The CDR3 spans 15 residues. CDR3 bases: TGTGCCAGCAGCTTAGGACAGGGTCCCTCCTACGAGCAGTACTTC. Encoded protein: CASSLGQGPSYEQYF.

The chain's CDR3 is CASSVGGGTLSTDTQYF. DNA for the CDR3: TGTGCCAGCAGCGTAGGAGGCGGGACACTGAGCACAGATACGCAGTATTTT. This sequence joins TRBV9 and TRBJ2-3; D tentatively reads TRBD1 or TRBD2 (6 bases each). V lost 0 bases to trimming and J lost 0 bases, with 14 bases between them. Germline V gene lookup returns CDR1 SGDLS and CDR2 YYNGEE. This CDR3 has 17 residues. The whole variable domain, remainder taken from reference TRBV9 and TRBJ2-3, is DSGVTQTPKHLITATGQRVTLRCSPRSGDLSVYWYQQSLDQGLQFLIQYYNGEERAKGNILERFSAQQFPDLHSELNLSSLELGDSALYFCASSVGGGTLSTDTQYFGPGTRLTVL.

The chain joins TRBV5-4 to TRBJ2-3; 11 bases line up with TRBD2. With 3 bases clipped from V and 0 bases from J, the junction kept 9 bases outside the gene matches. The germline CDR1 and CDR2 sequences are SGHNT and YYREEE (reference sequence). The CDR3 has 18 residues. CDR3 sequence (DNA): TGTGCCAGCAGCTCACTAGCGGGAGCCCAGCTAAGCACAGATACGCAGTATTTT. Protein product: CASSSLAGAQLSTDTQYF. Complete variable domain (other parts from reference TRBV5-4 and TRBJ2-3): ETGVTQSPTHLIKTRGQQVTLRCSSQSGHNTVSWYQQALGQGPQFIFQYYREEENGRGNFPPRFSGLQFPNYSSELNVNALELDDSALYLCASSSLAGAQLSTDTQYFGPGTRLTVL.

This clone has a handful of counts. The chain joins TRBV9 to TRBJ2-3; D is unresolved. Germline V gives CDR1 SGDLS, CDR2 YYNGEE. This CDR3 region has 14 residues. Trimming pared 1 base from V and 4 bases from J, leaving 10 bases between. CDR3 DNA sequence: TGTGCCAGCAGCGTAAGCTGGGGTTCAGATACGCAGTATTTT. Its translation is CASSVSWGSDTQYF. Full variable domain (remainder filled in from reference TRBV9 and TRBJ2-3): DSGVTQTPKHLITATGQRVTLRCSPRSGDLSVYWYQQSLDQGLQFLIQYYNGEERAKGNILERFSAQQFPDLHSELNLSSLELGDSALYFCASSVSWGSDTQYFGPGTRLTVL.

The chain combines TRBV25-1 with TRBJ2-5; 8 nucleotides align to TRBD2. The J call may be mistaken, given a closer DNA end match to TRBJ2-7. Per germline, CDR1 MGHDK and CDR2 SYGVNS. The CDR3 loop spans 12 amino acids. The CDR3 DNA is TGTGCCAGCACTACCGGGGGGGGCGAGCAGTACTTC. Amino acids: CASTTGGGEQYF.

The chain employs TRBV7-9 and TRBJ2-6; TRBD1 matches 7 bases. V shed 5 bases, J shed 3 bases, and the junction held 13 bases outside the gene matches. Germline values: CDR1 SEHNR, CDR2 FQNEAQ (reference sequence). The CDR3 has 18 amino acids. CDR3 region: CASSTRTGQRIGANVLTF. The CDR3 bases are TGTGCCAGCAGCACAAGGACAGGACAGAGGATTGGGGCCAACGTCCTGACTTTC.

This sequence joins TRBV19 and TRBJ2-7; 9 nucleotides match TRBD1. Germline loops: CDR1 LNHDA, CDR2 SQIVND (reference sequence). Trimming took 6 bases from V and 2 from J; bases not matched to a gene: 8. This CDR3 region has 15 residues. The CDR3 protein is CASRWRDRVPYEQYF. CDR3 bases: TGTGCCAGTAGATGGCGGGACAGGGTGCCCTACGAGCAGTACTTC.

J is TRBJ2-3 and V is TRBV25-1, with 8 bases aligning to TRBD2. V was pared by 2 bases and J by 1 base, with 8 bases of the junction left unmatched. Germline V gives CDR1 MGHDK, CDR2 SYGVNS. The CDR3 has 17 amino acids. CDR3 protein: CASSEPADGRGTDTQYF. CDR3 coding DNA: TGTGCCAGCAGTGAACCGGCGGACGGGAGGGGCACAGATACGCAGTATTTT.

The chain recombines TRBV4-1 with TRBJ2-7, with 11 bases that match TRBD2. Per the germline V gene, CDR1 is MGHRA and CDR2 is YSYEKL. J gave up 7 bases and V 4 bases, and 9 bases lay outside the gene matches. This CDR3 has 15 residues. CDR3 sequence: CASSPTSGSLGEQYF. The CDR3 DNA sequence: TGCGCCAGCAGCCCCACTAGCGGGAGTTTGGGAGAGCAGTACTTC.

The rearrangement links TRBV6-6 to TRBJ1-5; possible D gene TRBD1, 6 bases. Trimming removed 5 bases at V and 3 bases at J, with 17 bases between. In germline, CDR1 is MNHNY, CDR2 SVGAGI (reference sequence). CDR3 length: 16 residues. The chain's CDR3 is CASSLAGDGYNQPQHF. The CDR3 DNA reads as TGTGCCAGCAGTCTCGCAGGGGACGGATACAATCAGCCCCAGCATTTT.

V is TRBV5-1 and J is TRBJ2-7, with TRBD1 matching over 8 bases. There are 15 residues in the CDR3. The germline V gene encodes CDR1 SGHRS and CDR2 YFSETQ. Trimming cost V 5 bases and J 4 bases; bases outside gene matches: 11. The CDR3, as DNA: TGCGCCAGCAGAGCAACGCGACAGGGGAGTTACGAGCAGTACTTC. Its translation is CASRATRQGSYEQYF.

The CDR3 DNA is TGTGCCAGCAGCAAAGGACTAGACACCGGGGAGCTGTTTTTT. This sequence encodes CASSKGLDTGELFF. This chain uses TRBV4-2 with TRBJ2-2; 7 nucleotides agree with TRBD2. V dropped 5 bases and J dropped 3; count of bases not matched to a gene: 3. CDR3 length: 14 residues. Germline V CDR1 and CDR2: LGHNA, YNFKEQ.

V is TRBV4-2 and J is TRBJ2-7; no reliable D call. Germline CDR1 LGHNA, CDR2 YNFKEQ. Trimming removed 1 base at V and 2 bases at J, with 18 bases between. The CDR3 totals 17 residues. The CDR3 region has the DNA TGTGCCAGCAGCCAAGTCGGTGTCACTGGCGGAGCCTACGAGCAGTACTTC. Translating it yields CASSQVGVTGGAYEQYF.

This clone came up many times. This chain joins TRBV20-1 and TRBJ2-7; the D is unclear. The CDR3 totals 10 residues. Germline V CDR1 and CDR2: DFQATT, SNEGSKA (reference sequence). V lost 4 bases and J lost 6, with 7 bases in between. CDR3 DNA sequence: TGCAGTGCTAAGTGGGGCGAGCAGTACTTC. Protein sequence: CSAKWGEQYF.